These 32 T cell receptor beta chains came from one sample sequenced in a study of blood T cell repertoires in COVID-19. Clones were read by immunoSEQ multiplex PCR, and TCRdb kept only the in-frame ones, dropping some. The sample yields some 510,000 clones, roughly 90% seen once. Sequencing was carried out using PBMCs or T cells enriched from blood (not recorded which). The origin of the receptors is a woman in her thirties or forties who had recovered from COVID-19.

The rearrangement uses TRBV9 and TRBJ2-1; 9 nucleotides align to TRBD1. The CDR3 sequence is 16 residues long. Germline lookup yields CDR1 SGDLS and CDR2 YYNGEE. The J segment lost 6 bases and the V segment lost 0 bases, leaving 7 bases of the junction unmatched. CDR3: CASSVGTGGGFNEQFF. In DNA, the CDR3 is TGTGCCAGCAGCGTAGGAACAGGGGGCGGTTTCAATGAGCAGTTCTTC. Combining the CDR3 with reference TRBV9 and TRBJ2-1 gives the whole variable domain DSGVTQTPKHLITATGQRVTLRCSPRSGDLSVYWYQQSLDQGLQFLIQYYNGEERAKGNILERFSAQQFPDLHSELNLSSLELGDSALYFCASSVGTGGGFNEQFFGPGTRLTVL.

J is TRBJ1-4 and V is TRBV5-5, with a possible D match to TRBD1 (6 bases). Looked up from germline, CDR1 is SGHKS and CDR2 is YYEKEE (reference sequence). Trimming removed 6 bases from V and 7 bases from J, with 19 bases in between. The CDR3 is 15 residues long. The CDR3 coding sequence is TGTGCCAGCACGAACGACCCAGGGGTGGGTGAAAAACTGTTTTTT. It translates to CASTNDPGVGEKLFF.

This chain joins TRBV10-3 and TRBJ1-2, with D perhaps TRBD1 (6 bases). The V end lost 6 bases, the J end lost 4 bases, and 9 bases lay between the germline ends. The CDR3 contains 12 residues. In germline, CDR1 is ENHRY, CDR2 SYGVKD. CDR3 nucleotide sequence: TGTGCCATCAGACAGGGTGGCTATGGCTACACCTTC. Translating it yields CAIRQGGYGYTF.

The V and J genes are TRBV18 and TRBJ1-2, with 7 nucleotides matching TRBD1. The CDR3 is 15 amino acids. V was clipped by 0 bases and J by 4 bases; unmatched bases: 5. Germline CDR1 is KGHSH and CDR2 is LQKENI. This CDR3 reads CASSPPGQRLYGYTF. The DNA for the CDR3 is TGTGCCAGCTCACCACCGGGACAGAGACTCTATGGCTACACCTTC.

J is TRBJ2-1 and V is TRBV4-1, with a weak D call TRBD1 (5 bases). Trimming shortened V by 4 bases and J by 10 bases, and 11 bases separated the two germline ends. Germline loops: CDR1 MGHRA, CDR2 YSYEKL. CDR3 length: 12 amino acids. As DNA, the CDR3 is TGCGCCAGCAGCCCCCAGGGATGGGAGCAGTTCTTC. Protein product: CASSPQGWEQFF.

The chain has TRBV11-3 and TRBJ2-1; 14 positions match TRBD2. This CDR3 has 16 amino acids. Germline trimming cut 5 bases from V and 6 bases from J; bases unmatched to any gene: 6. Germline V CDR1 and CDR2: SGHNT, YENEEA. The chain's CDR3 is CASSTRLAGGRNEQFF. CDR3 nucleotide sequence: TGTGCCAGCAGCACCCGACTAGCGGGAGGGCGCAATGAGCAGTTCTTC.

This chain uses TRBV10-3 with TRBJ2-1; tentative D call: TRBD2 (5 bases). The CDR3 contains 15 residues. V dropped 4 bases and J dropped 0 bases, with 10 bases sitting between them. Germline values: CDR1 ENHRY, CDR2 SYGVKD. The CDR3 region has the DNA TGTGCCATCAGTGCTGGAGACTACTCCTACAATGAGCAGTTCTTC. Protein: CAISAGDYSYNEQFF.

The chain recombines TRBV12-5 with TRBJ1-1; D possibly corresponds to TRBD1 (5 bases). Trimming removed 0 bases at V and 10 bases at J, with 6 bases between. From germline, CDR1 is LGHNT and CDR2 FRNRAP. CDR3 length: 11 amino acids. DNA for the CDR3: TGTGCTAGTGGTTTGGTGGGGGGAGCTTTCTTT. The encoded protein is CASGLVGGAFF.

The genes are TRBV7-9 and TRBJ1-3; the D gene is possibly TRBD1 (5 bases). The germline V gene has CDR1 SEHNR and CDR2 FQNEAQ (reference sequence). V gave up 0 bases and J gave up 3 bases, with 18 bases separating them. This CDR3 region has 18 residues. This CDR3 is CASSLATLSFRDGNTIYF. The DNA for the CDR3 is TGTGCCAGCAGCTTAGCAACTTTAAGCTTCAGGGATGGAAACACCATATATTTT.

The V gene is TRBV5-5, the J gene TRBJ1-2; tentatively, D is TRBD1 (6 bases). Trimming took 5 bases from V and 4 from J, leaving 21 bases between them. The CDR3 contains 16 residues. Germline lookup yields CDR1 SGHKS and CDR2 YYEKEE (reference sequence). The chain's CDR3 is CASRRDISGPIYGYTF. In nucleotides, the CDR3 is TGTGCCAGCAGAAGGGACATTAGCGGGCCTATCTATGGCTACACCTTC.

This clone has a count of ten or more. J is TRBJ2-7 and V is TRBV6-5; possible D gene TRBD2, 5 bases. The CDR3 spans 15 residues. V lost 2 bases and J lost 2, with 13 bases in between. Germline V lookup: CDR1 MNHEY, CDR2 SVGAGI. CDR3 coding DNA: TGTGCCAGCAGTTACATAGCTGGGGAGACCTACGAGCAGTACTTC. Amino acid sequence: CASSYIAGETYEQYF.

The rearrangement joins TRBV7-9 to TRBJ2-2; 10 nucleotides align to TRBD2. The J segment lost 7 bases and the V segment lost 5 bases, leaving 13 bases of the junction unmatched. From germline, CDR1 is SEHNR and CDR2 FQNEAQ (reference sequence). The CDR3 runs to 17 residues. The CDR3 DNA reads TGTGCCAGCAGCAGGAAGCGGGAGGGCCGAGATCTCGGGGAGCTGTTTTTT. Protein product: CASSRKREGRDLGELFF.

The chain employs TRBV2 and TRBJ1-1, with TRBD1 matching over 9 bases. CDR3 size: 14 residues. V shed 6 bases, J shed 1 base, and the junction held 3 bases outside the gene matches. The germline V gene encodes CDR1 SNHLY and CDR2 FYNNEI. The CDR3 spells CASRPGQGNTEAFF. The DNA of the CDR3 is TGTGCCAGCAGGCCGGGACAGGGGAACACTGAAGCTTTCTTT.

This clone was seen many times. The V call is TRBV15, the J call TRBJ2-7, with 7 positions matching TRBD1. The CDR3 extends over 15 amino acids. Germline V lookup: CDR1 LNHNV, CDR2 YYDKDF (reference sequence). The junction had 3 bases not matched to a gene; V was cut back by 1 base and J by 0 bases. Here the CDR3 reads CATSRAGQSSYEQYF. In DNA form, the CDR3 reads TGTGCCACCAGCAGAGCGGGACAGAGCTCCTACGAGCAGTACTTC.

The chain links TRBV11-2 to TRBJ2-2; 7 bases are shared with TRBD2. The germline gives CDR1 SGHAT, CDR2 FQNNGV. The CDR3 sequence is 15 residues long. With V trimmed by 5 bases and J by 4 bases, 7 bases remained unmatched. The CDR3 loop is CASSPPGLITGELFF. CDR3 DNA sequence: TGTGCCAGCAGCCCTCCGGGACTAATCACCGGGGAGCTGTTTTTT.

The chain combines TRBV24-1 with TRBJ2-5, with 9 bases that match TRBD1. The germline gives CDR1 KGHDR, CDR2 SFDVKD. The V segment lost 10 bases and the J segment 0 bases; nucleotides outside the gene matches: 8. This CDR3 spans 15 amino acids. The CDR3: CATWTGATNQETQYF. The CDR3 region has the DNA TGTGCCACGTGGACAGGGGCTACAAACCAAGAGACCCAGTACTTC.

This chain uses TRBV10-3 with TRBJ2-2; D remains ambiguous. This CDR3 has 12 amino acids. Germline CDR1 reads ENHRY; CDR2 reads SYGVKD. V gave up 6 bases and J gave up 4 bases, with 6 bases separating them. CDR3 residues: CAIRASTGELFF. Here the CDR3 DNA reads TGTGCCATCAGAGCGTCCACCGGGGAGCTGTTTTTT.

The chain uses TRBV24-1 and TRBJ2-5; 8 bases are a match to TRBD2. The CDR3 contains 14 residues. V shed 9 bases, J shed 4 bases, and the junction held 9 bases outside the gene matches. Per germline, CDR1 KGHDR and CDR2 SFDVKD. In DNA form, the CDR3 reads TGTGCCACCCAACGGGGGGGATTGGGAGAGACCCAGTACTTC. Translation gives CATQRGGLGETQYF.

The gene calls are TRBV19 and TRBJ1-3; D remains unclear. The CDR3 loop spans 14 amino acids. Germline loops: CDR1 LNHDA, CDR2 SQIVND (reference sequence). Trimming took off 7 bases at V and 0 bases at J, with 10 bases between the two ends. The CDR3 coding sequence is TGTGCCAGTATCGGTCGGTCCTCTGGAAACACCATATATTTT. It is translated as CASIGRSSGNTIYF. The full variable domain, its missing parts supplied by reference TRBV19 and TRBJ1-3, is DGGITQSPKYLFRKEGQNVTLSCEQNLNHDAMYWYRQDPGQGLRLIYYSQIVNDFQKGDIAEGYSVSREKKESFPLTVTSAQKNPTAFYLCASIGRSSGNTIYFGEGSWLTVV.

The rearrangement uses TRBV7-2 and TRBJ2-2; 14 bases agree with TRBD2. Germline-derived CDR1 and CDR2 are SGHTA and FQGNSA. Trimming cost V 0 bases and J 6 bases; bases outside gene matches: 3. The CDR3 covers 17 residues. The CDR3, as DNA: TGTGCCAGCAGCTTAGCGGGGACTAGCGGGAGTTCCGGGGAGCTGTTTTTT. The encoded protein is CASSLAGTSGSSGELFF.

This sequence joins TRBV27 and TRBJ2-7; 13 nucleotides align to TRBD2. This CDR3 contains 15 residues. Trimming took 5 bases from V and 5 from J; bases not matched to a gene: 6. Germline V CDR1 and CDR2: MNHEY, SMNVEV (reference sequence). This CDR3 reads CASSRTSGGAHEQYF. CDR3 nucleotide sequence: TGTGCCAGCAGTAGGACTAGCGGGGGAGCCCACGAGCAGTACTTC.

The chain couples TRBV27 to TRBJ1-2; D perhaps matches TRBD1 (6 bases). Trimming stripped 5 bases from V and 5 bases from J, with 24 bases between. The V gene's germline CDR1 is MNHEY and CDR2 SMNVEV (reference sequence). The CDR3 is 17 amino acids. The DNA for the CDR3 is TGTGCCAGCAGTCTACGCCCCTCGGCCCAAAGGGGGTATGGCTACACCTTC. It yields the protein CASSLRPSAQRGYGYTF.

This clone was recorded only once. The V and J genes are TRBV3-1 (or the pseudogene TRBV3-2) and TRBJ2-3; 7 bases are a match to TRBD1. Losses at the gene ends were 0 bases for V and 0 bases for J; bases not matched to a gene: 6. CDR3 length equals 17 residues. The germline V gene has CDR1 LGHDT and CDR2 YNNKEL (reference sequence). CDR3 coding DNA: TGTGCCAGCAGCCAAGAACGTAGGGACAGAAGCACAGATACGCAGTATTTT. Encoded protein: CASSQERRDRSTDTQYF.

The J gene is TRBJ2-5, the V gene TRBV7-2, with 7 bases fitting TRBD1. Trimming cost V 2 bases and J 2 bases; bases outside gene matches: 8. CDR1 and CDR2 (germline): SGHTA, FQGNSA. The CDR3 length is 16 residues. The CDR3 is CASSLSGDSFQETQYF. DNA for the CDR3: TGTGCCAGCAGCTTATCAGGGGACAGCTTTCAAGAGACCCAGTACTTC.

Only one count was recorded for this clone. The chain couples TRBV27 to TRBJ1-6, with D perhaps TRBD1 (5 bases). CDR3 length equals 15 residues. The V end was cut by 4 bases, the J end by 10 bases, with 17 bases between. Germline V gives CDR1 MNHEY, CDR2 SMNVEV (reference sequence). The CDR3 region is CASSSWGGIQSPLHF. CDR3 sequence (DNA): TGTGCCAGCAGTTCCTGGGGGGGTATTCAATCACCCCTCCACTTT.

The rearrangement uses TRBV6-5 and TRBJ2-3; 7 bases align to TRBD1. The CDR3 extends over 15 amino acids. The germline V gene encodes CDR1 MNHEY and CDR2 SVGAGI. J lost 2 bases, V lost 6 bases, and 8 bases had no gene match. The CDR3 DNA reads as TGTGCCAGCAGCCAAGCACAGGGGATCACAGATACGCAGTATTTT. Its translation is CASSQAQGITDTQYF.

The CDR3 spells CASSSGTGAETQYF. The DNA for the CDR3 is TGTGCCAGCAGCTCGGGGACAGGGGCAGAGACCCAGTACTTC. The chain combines TRBV5-4 with TRBJ2-5, with 10 positions matching TRBD1. Per germline, CDR1 SGHNT and CDR2 YYREEE (reference sequence). The trim removed 3 bases at V and 4 bases at J, leaving 3 bases unmatched. The CDR3 is made up of 14 amino acids.

The CDR3 here is CASSPYGLWETQYF. The CDR3 nucleotides read TGCGCCAGCAGCCCCTATGGACTGTGGGAGACCCAGTACTTC. V usage is TRBV5-1 and J usage is TRBJ2-5; TRBD2 might be the D (5 bases). The CDR3 covers 14 residues. V was cut by 4 bases and J by 5 bases, with 15 bases left in between. Germline CDR1 and CDR2: SGHRS and YFSETQ.

CDR3 residues: CASSLGGVWGSTEAFF. The CDR3 DNA is TGTGCCAGCAGCTTAGGCGGGGTGTGGGGGAGCACTGAAGCTTTCTTT. The chain links TRBV7-2 to TRBJ1-1, with a weak D call TRBD1 (5 bases). CDR1 SGHTA and CDR2 FQGNSA come from the germline V gene. The germline V and J ends were trimmed by 1 base and 4 bases, with 16 bases remaining between them. This CDR3 has 16 residues.

V gene TRBV3-1 (or the pseudogene TRBV3-2) combines with J gene TRBJ1-6, with D uncertain. Between the trimmed V and J ends, which lost 6 bases and 10 bases, there was a span of 19 bases. The germline gives CDR1 LGHDT, CDR2 YNNKEL (reference sequence). The CDR3 runs to 15 residues. CDR3 DNA: TGTGCCAGCAGTCCCCCCCCGACCAGCGAGTCACCCCTCCACTTT. It specifies CASSPPPTSESPLHF.

This clone was counted a few times. The V gene is TRBV9, the J gene TRBJ1-6; TRBD1 aligns across 7 bases. V was pared by 4 bases and J by 10 bases, with 5 bases of the junction left unmatched. Germline V CDR1 and CDR2: SGDLS, YYNGEE. CDR3 length equals 13 residues. The CDR3 region has the DNA TGTGCCAGCAGCCCCCAGGGGGAATCACCCCTCCACTTT. This sequence encodes CASSPQGESPLHF.

The CDR3 DNA reads as TGCGCCAGCAGTAGGACAGGGCGTGAAGAGACCCAGTACTTC. It translates to CASSRTGREETQYF. The chain is built from TRBV5-1 and TRBJ2-5; 8 bases map to TRBD1. The CDR3 loop spans 14 amino acids. Germline lookup yields CDR1 SGHRS and CDR2 YFSETQ. V was clipped by 5 bases and J by 3 bases; unmatched bases: 6. The full variable domain, in which reference TRBV5-1 and TRBJ2-5 provide the parts outside the CDR3, is KAGVTQTPRYLIKTRGQQVTLSCSPISGHRSVSWYQQTPGQGLQFLFEYFSETQRNKGNFPGRFSGRQFSNSRSEMNVSTLELGDSALYLCASSRTGREETQYFGPGTRLLVL.